Below, 27 T cell receptor beta chains from the same sample are listed, as sequenced in a study of monozygotic twins with inflammatory bowel disease. TCRdb re-called the 5' RACE reads and shows each CDR3 protein once, DNA omitted. Seen in this sample are 400,000 to 500,000 distinct CDR3 sequences; the ten most common clones hold 2.4%. The sequenced material came from blood. The receptor set was obtained from a human donor with ulcerative colitis or Crohn's disease, or a healthy co-twin of an affected twin (not recorded which).

The CDR3 reads CASSSSQTGNTDTQYF. This sequence joins TRBV7-9 and TRBJ2-3. Germline CDR1 reads SEHNR; CDR2 reads FQNEAQ (reference sequence). There are 16 residues in the CDR3.

The rearrangement joins TRBV4-3 to TRBJ1-4. Germline V gene lookup returns CDR1 LGHNA and CDR2 YSLEER. The CDR3 has 18 amino acids. CDR3 in amino acids: CASSQDPPNRYLNEKLFF.

This chain links TRBV20-1 with TRBJ2-2; the TRBD2 assignment by TCRdb is unverifiable without DNA. This CDR3 has 15 residues. Germline V gives CDR1 DFQATT, CDR2 SNEGSKA (reference sequence). The CDR3 sequence is CSATSGRAGTGELFF.

This rearrangement joins TRBV20-1 to TRBJ1-2; TCRdb proposes TRBD1, but this gene call is untestable without DNA. The CDR3 spans 12 residues. Germline CDR1 is DFQATT and CDR2 is SNEGSKA (reference sequence). CDR3 sequence reads: CSAVRVNYGYTF.

The rearrangement links TRBV12-3 or TRBV12-4 to TRBJ2-4; TCRdb indicates TRBD1, and absent DNA this call remains unverified. CDR3 size: 16 residues. CDR3 residues: CASSRNPVGRGYIQYF.

The chain is built from TRBV9 and TRBJ2-1. The CDR3 has 13 amino acids. Germline V gives CDR1 SGDLS, CDR2 YYNGEE. The CDR3 reads CASSANPGNEQFF.

This sequence joins TRBV29-1 and TRBJ1-2; TCRdb lists TRBD1, though no DNA is available to test this call. CDR3 length equals 15 residues. The germline CDR1 and CDR2 sequences are SQVTM and ANQGSEA. CDR3 loop: CSVEDRQGGFYGYTF.

The chain uses TRBV13 and TRBJ2-6; TCRdb lists TRBD1, though no DNA is available to test this call. The CDR3 runs 16 residues. Looked up from germline, CDR1 is PRHDT and CDR2 is FYEKMQ (reference sequence). The chain's CDR3 is CASSLRRGLGANVLTF.

The chain employs TRBV6-4 and TRBJ2-1. Germline values: CDR1 MRHNA, CDR2 SNTAGT. This CDR3 has 13 residues. CDR3 protein: CASSEDRGAEQFF.

The CDR3 sequence: CASSENLWLAGADEQYF. This chain links TRBV6-1 with TRBJ2-7; TCRdb calls TRBD2, which cannot be checked without DNA. CDR1 and CDR2 from the germline V gene are MNHNS and SASEGT. CDR3 length equals 17 residues.

The rearrangement joins TRBV3-1 to TRBJ2-3; TCRdb picks TRBD1, but there is no DNA to check that call. The CDR3 is made up of 16 amino acids. From germline, CDR1 is LGHDT and CDR2 YNNKEL (reference sequence). CDR3: CASSQEWGELTDTQYF.

The CDR3 loop reads CASSLAGLGQYNEQFF. The V and J genes are TRBV7-8 and TRBJ2-1; the TCRdb call, TRBD2, lacks DNA for checking. Germline values: CDR1 SGHVS, CDR2 FQNEAQ. This CDR3 comprises 16 residues.

The chain couples TRBV7-2 to TRBJ1-2. Germline V lookup: CDR1 SGHTA, CDR2 FQGNSA. The CDR3 is 14 amino acids. The CDR3 reads CASSLNRQNYGYTF. The full variable domain, completed using reference TRBV7-2 and TRBJ1-2, is GAGVSQSPSNKVTEKGKDVELRCDPISGHTALYWYRQSLGQGLEFLIYFQGNSAPDKSGLPSDRFSAERTGGSVSTLTIQRTQQEDSAVYLCASSLNRQNYGYTFGSGTRLTVV.

V gene TRBV7-9 combines with J gene TRBJ2-4. Germline CDR1 SEHNR, CDR2 FQNEAQ (reference sequence). The CDR3 has 14 residues. This chain's CDR3 is CASSLEATPNIQYF.

The chain has TRBV12-3 or TRBV12-4 and TRBJ2-5; no DNA is available, so the TRBD2 call from TCRdb remains unchecked. This CDR3 is 15 amino acids long. This chain's CDR3 is CASSLAPGGRETQYF.

J is TRBJ2-1 and V is TRBV24-1; TCRdb names TRBD1, which stays unverified in the absence of DNA. CDR3 length: 15 residues. Germline assignment: CDR1 KGHDR and CDR2 SFDVKD. CDR3 residues: CATSRPGTGGNEQFF.

V is TRBV12-5 and J is TRBJ2-7; TCRdb proposes TRBD1, but this gene call is untestable without DNA. The V gene's germline CDR1 is LGHNT and CDR2 FRNRAP. The CDR3 sequence is 16 residues long. The CDR3 region is CASGLVQGNRLYEQYF.

The chain has TRBV6-6 and TRBJ2-1; there is no DNA to check the TCRdb D call of TRBD1. This CDR3 is 12 amino acids long. Germline V gene lookup returns CDR1 MNHNY and CDR2 SVGAGI (reference sequence). CDR3 sequence: CASRAQGGEQFF.

The chain employs TRBV4-1 and TRBJ2-7; no DNA is available, so the TRBD1 call from TCRdb remains unchecked. Germline-derived CDR1 and CDR2 are MGHRA and YSYEKL. CDR3 length equals 17 residues. This CDR3 is CASSQGTLGQVSYEQYF.

CDR3 sequence reads: CASSGDYYGYTF. The genes are TRBV6-2 or TRBV6-3 and TRBJ1-2. Looked up from germline, CDR1 is MNHEY and CDR2 is SVGEGT. The CDR3 contains 12 residues.

The chain couples TRBV7-3 to TRBJ2-4; with no DNA, the TCRdb D assignment of TRBD1 cannot be verified. Per the germline V gene, CDR1 is SGHTA and CDR2 is FQGTGA. The CDR3 totals 14 residues. CDR3 sequence reads: CASSFRATSDIQYF. Using reference TRBV7-3 and TRBJ2-4 for the parts outside the CDR3, the full variable domain is GAGVSQTPSNKVTEKGKYVELRCDPISGHTALYWYRQSLGQGPEFLIYFQGTGAADDSGLPNDRFFAVRPEGSVSTLKIQRTERGDSAVYLCASSFRATSDIQYFGAGTRLSVL.

The J gene is TRBJ2-3, the V gene TRBV7-2; absent DNA, TCRdb's TRBD2 call cannot be checked. Germline V gene sequence: CDR1 SGHTA, CDR2 FQGNSA. CDR3 length equals 16 residues. The CDR3 loop is CASSFRNGSGSDTQYF. The full variable domain, rest sourced from reference TRBV7-2 and TRBJ2-3, is GAGVSQSPSNKVTEKGKDVELRCDPISGHTALYWYRQSLGQGLEFLIYFQGNSAPDKSGLPSDRFSAERTGGSVSTLTIQRTQQEDSAVYLCASSFRNGSGSDTQYFGPGTRLTVL.

This CDR3 reads CASSPDGGHGGKNIQYF. The chain uses TRBV5-4 and TRBJ2-4; TCRdb indicates TRBD1, and absent DNA this call remains unverified. This CDR3 has 17 residues. Germline V gives CDR1 SGHNT, CDR2 YYREEE (reference sequence).

The genes are TRBV19 and TRBJ1-1; TCRdb's D call of TRBD1 is untestable without DNA. CDR3 size: 15 residues. Germline loops: CDR1 LNHDA, CDR2 SQIVND (reference sequence). This CDR3 is CASSIIQGAHTEAFF. Supplemented by reference TRBV19 and TRBJ1-1, the full variable domain reads DGGITQSPKYLFRKEGQNVTLSCEQNLNHDAMYWYRQDPGQGLRLIYYSQIVNDFQKGDIAEGYSVSREKKESFPLTVTSAQKNPTAFYLCASSIIQGAHTEAFFGQGTRLTVV.

The chain recombines TRBV18 with TRBJ2-2; TCRdb's D call of TRBD2 is untestable without DNA. CDR1 is KGHSH, CDR2 LQKENI, per germline. The CDR3 consists of 19 residues. The CDR3 here is CASSPREASGGANTGELFF.

The CDR3 here is CASSPGQGIGQPQHF. This rearrangement joins TRBV18 to TRBJ1-5; TCRdb selects TRBD1, and the lack of DNA leaves this call unchecked. Germline CDR1 is KGHSH and CDR2 is LQKENI. This CDR3 is built from 15 residues.

The V gene is TRBV28, the J gene TRBJ2-3; lacking DNA, the TRBD1 call made by TCRdb goes unchecked. The germline CDR1 and CDR2 sequences are MDHEN and SYDVKM. CDR3 size: 15 residues. This CDR3 reads CASSLRQGALDTQYF.